Below are 20 T cell receptor beta chains sequenced from a single sample in a study of control samples from healthy donors and cancer patients. Some clones are missing from TCRdb's copy, which holds only in-frame ones; the method was immunoSEQ multiplex PCR. The sample contains more than 100,000 clones, around 88% of which appear only once. Specimen: blood. These receptors were obtained from a middle-aged man in good health.

This clone was observed a single time. This rearrangement joins TRBV2 to TRBJ1-2; no definite D call. Germline V gene lookup returns CDR1 SNHLY and CDR2 FYNNEI. The CDR3 covers 14 residues. V was trimmed by 0 bases and J by 7 bases, leaving 12 bases between them. CDR3 region: CASSEAWSRSGYTF. In DNA, the CDR3 is TGTGCCAGCAGTGAAGCATGGAGCAGGAGTGGCTACACCTTC. The whole variable domain, remainder taken from reference TRBV2 and TRBJ1-2, is EPEVTQTPSHQVTQMGQEVILRCVPISNHLYFYWYRQILGQKVEFLVSFYNNEISEKSEIFDDQFSVERPDGSNFTLKIRSTKLEDSAMYFCASSEAWSRSGYTFGSGTRLTVV.

The genes are TRBV4-1 and TRBJ1-3; no firm D call. This CDR3 contains 14 residues. In germline, CDR1 is MGHRA, CDR2 YSYEKL. V lost 4 bases and J lost 1, with 8 bases in between. The CDR3 coding sequence is TGCGCCAGCAGCCTCGAAAGATCTGGAAACACCATATATTTT. Its translation is CASSLERSGNTIYF.

The genes are TRBV7-3 and TRBJ2-5, with D possibly being TRBD1 (6 bases). V lost 2 bases and J lost 0, with 13 bases in between. In germline, CDR1 is SGHTA, CDR2 FQGTGA. CDR3 size: 16 residues. The CDR3 DNA is TGTGCCAGCAGCTTAGGAGTGGGGGCGGACCAAGAGACCCAGTACTTC. Translating it yields CASSLGVGADQETQYF.

Only a few counts were recorded for this clone. The chain employs TRBV6-5 and TRBJ1-3; maybe TRBD1 (6 bases). Trimming took off 6 bases at V and 0 bases at J, with 12 bases between the two ends. Germline CDR1 reads MNHEY; CDR2 reads SVGAGI. This CDR3 comprises 15 residues. CDR3 sequence reads: CASRRQDSSGNTIYF. CDR3 nucleotides: TGTGCCAGCAGGCGACAGGATAGCTCTGGAAACACCATATATTTT.

This clone appeared once. The chain is built from TRBV29-1 and TRBJ1-1; D ambiguous. Per germline, CDR1 SQVTM and CDR2 ANQGSEA. Trimming stripped 6 bases from V and 6 bases from J, with 11 bases between. CDR3 length: 11 amino acids. The CDR3 bases are TGCAGCGTCATTATCACCTCTGAAGCTTTCTTT. Protein sequence: CSVIITSEAFF.

The CDR3 DNA is TGTGCCAGTAGGTATAGGGACAGGGGGCGATTTACTGAAGCTTTCTTT. Protein sequence: CASRYRDRGRFTEAFF. J is TRBJ1-1 and V is TRBV19, with 12 bases matching TRBD1. CDR3 length equals 16 residues. The V segment lost 6 bases and the J segment 5 bases; nucleotides outside the gene matches: 10. CDR1 is LNHDA and CDR2 is SQIVND in the germline V gene (reference sequence).

This chain connects TRBV11-3 to TRBJ2-1; 7 positions match TRBD2. V was pared by 1 base and J by 4 bases, with 4 bases of the junction left unmatched. Per germline, CDR1 SGHNT and CDR2 YENEEA. CDR3 length: 15 amino acids. Written as DNA, the CDR3 is TGTGCCAGCAGCTTAGGCCTAGCGGATTACAATGAGCAGTTCTTC. It yields the protein CASSLGLADYNEQFF. Combining the CDR3 with reference TRBV11-3 and TRBJ2-1 gives the whole variable domain EAGVVQSPRYKIIEKKQPVAFWCNPISGHNTLYWYLQNLGQGPELLIRYENEEAVDDSQLPKDRFSAERLKGVDSTLKIQPAELGDSAVYLCASSLGLADYNEQFFGPGTRLTVL.

The V call is TRBV5-1, the J call TRBJ2-7; a possible D gene is TRBD1 (7 bases). CDR3 size: 16 residues. Trimming left V 4 bases short and J 0 bases short, with 17 bases between. Germline-derived CDR1 and CDR2 are SGHRS and YFSETQ. CDR3 sequence: CASSPAGSGGSYEQYF. The CDR3 DNA reads TGCGCCAGCAGCCCCGCGGGGTCAGGGGGCTCCTACGAGCAGTACTTC.

This rearrangement joins TRBV5-8 to TRBJ1-4; D ambiguous. The CDR3 has 14 amino acids. Looked up from germline, CDR1 is SGHTS and CDR2 is YDEGEE. Deletions cut 5 bases from V and 7 bases from J, with 15 bases between. This CDR3 is CASSPTRTAEKLFF. CDR3 sequence (DNA): TGTGCCAGCAGTCCAACTAGGACGGCTGAAAAACTGTTTTTT. Full variable domain (outside the CDR3, taken from reference TRBV5-8 and TRBJ1-4): EAGVTQSPTHLIKTRGQQATLRCSPISGHTSVYWYQQALGLGLQFLLWYDEGEERNRGNFPPRFSGRQFPNYSSELNVNALELEDSALYLCASSPTRTAEKLFFGSGTQLSVL.

The chain joins TRBV2 to TRBJ2-6; TRBD1 agrees at 10 bases. Germline CDR1 and CDR2: SNHLY and FYNNEI. CDR3 length equals 16 residues. With V trimmed by 6 bases and J by 0 bases, 2 bases remained unmatched. CDR3 sequence reads: CASRTGGNSGANVLTF. The CDR3 nucleotides read TGTGCCAGCAGGACAGGGGGCAACTCTGGGGCCAACGTCCTGACTTTC.

This clone was counted a few times. This specimen includes other DNA sequences encoding the same CDR3. The rearrangement uses TRBV2 and TRBJ1-1, with 7 bases lining up with TRBD1. From germline, CDR1 is SNHLY and CDR2 FYNNEI. The CDR3 is 14 residues long. Trimming removed 4 bases from V and 1 base from J; junction bases left unmatched: 3. The CDR3 here is CASSGQGANTEAFF. In nucleotides, the CDR3 is TGTGCCAGCAGTGGACAGGGTGCGAACACTGAAGCTTTCTTT.

The gene calls are TRBV18 and TRBJ1-6; a possible D gene is TRBD1 (5 bases). CDR3 length: 15 residues. Trimming removed 3 bases at V and 8 bases at J, with 14 bases between. CDR1 KGHSH and CDR2 LQKENI come from the germline V gene. The CDR3 sequence is CASSPLDSFDSPLHF. The CDR3 DNA follows: TGTGCCAGCTCACCTCTTGACAGTTTCGATTCACCCCTCCACTTT. Looking up the rest from reference TRBV18 and TRBJ1-6 gives the full variable domain: NAGVMQNPRHLVRRRGQEARLRCSPMKGHSHVYWYRQLPEEGLKFMVYLQKENIIDESGMPKERFSAEFPKEGPSILRIQQVVRGDSAAYFCASSPLDSFDSPLHFGNGTRLTVT.

This rearrangement joins TRBV29-1 to TRBJ1-1, with D perhaps matching TRBD1 (6 bases). Germline CDR1 SQVTM, CDR2 ANQGSEA. The CDR3 is 14 residues long. V shed 1 base and J shed 4 bases, with 13 bases lying between them. The CDR3 nucleotides read TGCAGCGTTGAAGGGTCCACAGGGTCCACTGAAGCTTTCTTT. It specifies CSVEGSTGSTEAFF.

The V and J genes are TRBV19 and TRBJ1-6; perhaps TRBD1 as D (5 bases). Trimming removed 7 bases at V and 5 bases at J, with 9 bases between. This CDR3 is built from 13 residues. Germline CDR1 LNHDA, CDR2 SQIVND (reference sequence). CDR3 sequence: CASTGTDNSPLHF. CDR3 bases: TGTGCCAGTACGGGGACCGATAATTCACCCCTCCACTTT.

The V and J genes are TRBV12-5 and TRBJ2-2, with D tentatively TRBD1 or TRBD2 (5 bases each). The CDR3 covers 15 residues. V lost 2 bases and J 5 bases, leaving 12 bases between the germline ends. Germline V gene data show CDR1 as LGHNT and CDR2 as FRNRAP. The CDR3 region is CASGLWQGVTGELFF. For the CDR3, the DNA is TGTGCTAGTGGTTTGTGGCAGGGAGTAACCGGGGAGCTGTTTTTT.

The chain uses TRBV19 and TRBJ2-2; 12 positions match TRBD1. Germline values: CDR1 LNHDA, CDR2 SQIVND (reference sequence). The CDR3 consists of 15 residues. After removal of 7 bases from V and 3 bases from J, the junction contained 3 bases not matched to a gene. CDR3 in DNA: TGTGCCAGTATAGGGACAGGGGGCGACACCGGGGAGCTGTTTTTT. It is translated as CASIGTGGDTGELFF.

V is TRBV19 and J is TRBJ2-7; a weak D match, TRBD2 (6 bases). V was cut by 5 bases and J by 1 base, with 15 bases left in between. The CDR3 has 15 residues. The germline gives CDR1 LNHDA, CDR2 SQIVND (reference sequence). CDR3 nucleotide sequence: TGTGCCAGTAGTCCCTGGGACGGGGGATCCTACGAGCAGTACTTC. Amino acid sequence: CASSPWDGGSYEQYF.

J is TRBJ1-4 and V is TRBV7-3, with D hard to call. Trimming pared 11 bases from V and 16 bases from J, leaving 20 bases between. The CDR3 consists of 11 residues. Germline CDR1 is SGHTA and CDR2 is FQGTGA. Here the CDR3 reads CAPPTWARRFF. CDR3 bases: TGTGCCCCCCCCACGTGGGCCCGGAGGTTTTTT.

The V call is TRBV27, the J call TRBJ1-6; a possible D gene is TRBD1 (5 bases). This CDR3 contains 15 residues. V lost 8 bases to trimming and J lost 3 bases, with 14 bases between them. Germline V gene sequence: CDR1 MNHEY, CDR2 SMNVEV (reference sequence). CDR3 coding DNA: TGTGCCAGCCATCAAGCGGGACTCTATAATTCACCCCTCCACTTT. Translation: CASHQAGLYNSPLHF.

This clone was seen just once. The chain couples TRBV29-1 to TRBJ1-5; D remains ambiguous. CDR3 length: 14 amino acids. Trimming took 2 bases from V and 3 from J, leaving 11 bases between them. Germline assignment: CDR1 SQVTM and CDR2 ANQGSEA. CDR3 loop: CSVEYLPDNQPQHF. CDR3 nucleotides: TGCAGCGTTGAATATCTCCCGGACAATCAGCCCCAGCATTTT.